These 7 T cell receptor beta chains came from one sample sequenced in a study of cytomegalovirus exposure and HLA in healthy donors. The PCR was carried out with 60 Vbeta primers and 13 Jbeta primers. Libraries were prepared by immunoSEQ multiplex PCR; TCRdb keeps only in-frame clonotypes and omits some of them. Among under 200,000 clones listed, 84% were seen once. The source material was PBMCs. These receptors were obtained from a boy under 10 years old in good health and CMV-seronegative.

This clone showed up just a few times. The chain has TRBV5-1 and TRBJ2-2, with 8 bases lining up with TRBD2. The trim removed 4 bases at V and 3 bases at J, leaving 8 bases unmatched. Germline V lookup: CDR1 SGHRS, CDR2 YFSETQ. There are 16 residues in the CDR3. The CDR3 nucleotides are TGCGCCAGCAGCACCCCCATAGCGGGATACACCGGGGAGCTGTTTTTT. It specifies CASSTPIAGYTGELFF.

V usage is TRBV5-1 and J usage is TRBJ1-2; 7 nucleotides agree with TRBD1. Germline-derived CDR1 and CDR2 are SGHRS and YFSETQ. CDR3 length: 15 amino acids. The J segment lost 7 bases and the V segment lost 4 bases, leaving 13 bases of the junction unmatched. CDR3 sequence (DNA): TGCGCCAGCAGCCCCGGACAGGCAACTTTGCGTGGCTACACCTTC. Amino acids: CASSPGQATLRGYTF.

This clone was seen only once. The chain links TRBV28 to TRBJ1-3; possible D gene TRBD1, 5 bases. Germline values: CDR1 MDHEN, CDR2 SYDVKM. Trimming stripped 7 bases from V and 0 bases from J, with 16 bases between. The CDR3 has 16 residues. The CDR3 DNA is TGTGCCAGCACCCGGCCTGACAGTCTCTCTGGAAACACCATATATTTT. The encoded protein is CASTRPDSLSGNTIYF.

The V gene is TRBV6-1, the J gene TRBJ2-1, with TRBD2 matching over 9 bases. Germline CDR1 reads MNHNS; CDR2 reads SASEGT. This CDR3 is built from 15 residues. J was trimmed by 8 bases and V by 1 base; bases with no gene match: 6. The CDR3 DNA sequence: TGTGCCAGCAGTGAAGTTAGGCGGGGGGGATATGAGCAGTTCTTC. This sequence encodes CASSEVRRGGYEQFF.

The table lists this clone with a count of one. The CDR3 loop is CASSYPGVRVNYEQYF. The DNA of the CDR3 is TGTGCCAGCAGTTATCCCGGGGTGAGGGTCAACTACGAGCAGTACTTC. J is TRBJ2-7 and V is TRBV5-6, with D possibly TRBD2 on 5 matching bases. Trimming removed 5 bases at V and 3 bases at J, with 21 bases between. Germline V lookup: CDR1 SGHDT, CDR2 YYEEEE. CDR3 length equals 16 residues.

The CDR3 DNA is TGTGCCAGCAGTCCAGCGCCTGGCGCCGAAGCTTTCTTT. This gives the protein CASSPAPGAEAFF. The chain couples TRBV7-9 to TRBJ1-1; no clear D gene. Trimming took 6 bases from V and 8 from J, leaving 16 bases between them. The CDR3 is 13 amino acids. Germline V CDR1 and CDR2: SEHNR, FQNEAQ (reference sequence).

CDR3 coding DNA: TGCGCCAGCAGCCGAGACAGGGGAAGCTACGAGCAGTACTTC. Protein: CASSRDRGSYEQYF. The rearrangement links TRBV4-1 to TRBJ2-7, with 8 nucleotides matching TRBD1. CDR1 and CDR2 from the germline V gene are MGHRA and YSYEKL. The V and J ends lost 4 bases and 3 bases, in that order; junction bases with no gene match: 5. The CDR3 spans 14 residues.